Presented here are 5 T cell receptor beta chains from one specimen sequenced in a study of T cells in Graves' hyperthyroidism and ophthalmopathy. The source material, RNA transcripts, was used to amplify TCR beta CDR3 regions. Primed by the HTBI set, a first-round RT-PCR was run on the TCR CDR3. TCRdb re-called the multiplex PCR reads through MiXCR, storing one row per CDR3 protein. The sample has around 400,000 distinct CDR3 sequences, 15% to 17% seen once; the top ten hold about 30%. The sample taken for sequencing was blood. The receptors originated from a woman younger than 35 with Graves' hyperthyroidism that later progressed to Graves' ophthalmopathy.

The chain has TRBV7-2 and TRBJ2-7; 7 nucleotides match TRBD2. The V segment lost 5 bases and the J segment 0 bases; nucleotides outside the gene matches: 16. The CDR3 is 18 amino acids. Germline V CDR1 and CDR2: SGHTA, FQGNSA. CDR3: CASSLEVRLADLSYEQYF. CDR3 DNA sequence: TGTGCCAGCAGCCTAGAGGTGAGGCTAGCGGACCTCTCCTACGAGCAGTACTTC.

Many counts were recorded for this clonotype. The rearrangement uses TRBV28 and TRBJ2-1; D unresolved. Germline assignment: CDR1 MDHEN and CDR2 SYDVKM. This CDR3 comprises 17 residues. Trimming cost V 5 bases and J 0 bases, with 17 bases left between them. The DNA of the CDR3 is TGTGCCAGCAGTCTTACGCCACTTTGGAGCTCCTACAATGAGCAGTTCTTC. It specifies CASSLTPLWSSYNEQFF.

This clonotype was seen repeatedly, ten times or more. The chain uses TRBV28 and TRBJ2-3; 7 bases are a match to TRBD2. The CDR3 is 17 residues long. Germline V gene sequence: CDR1 MDHEN, CDR2 SYDVKM. V lost 6 bases and J lost 3; bases outside the gene matches: 15. CDR3 amino acids: CASRDTRTRLKTDTQYF. The CDR3 bases are TGTGCCAGCAGGGATACTAGGACTAGGCTCAAGACAGATACGCAGTATTTT. The entire variable domain, with the rest obtained from reference TRBV28 and TRBJ2-3, is as follows: DVKVTQSSRYLVKRTGEKVFLECVQDMDHENMFWYRQDPGLGLRLIYFSYDVKMKEKGDIPEGYSVSREKKERFSLILESASTNQTSMYLCASRDTRTRLKTDTQYFGPGTRLTVL.

Ten or more counts support this clonotype. J is TRBJ2-1 and V is TRBV11-2, with D uncertain. Germline V gene sequence: CDR1 SGHAT, CDR2 FQNNGV. The CDR3 is 13 residues long. V dropped 2 bases and J dropped 4 bases, with 6 bases sitting between them. CDR3 nucleotides: TGTGCCAGCAGCTTACTTGAATACAATGAGCAGTTCTTC. This translates into CASSLLEYNEQFF.

This clonotype turned up a few times. This chain connects TRBV6-1 to TRBJ2-2, with D possibly being TRBD2 (6 bases). CDR3 length: 15 amino acids. Trimming took off 8 bases at V and 2 bases at J, with 15 bases between the two ends. Per germline, CDR1 MNHNS and CDR2 SASEGT. The CDR3 DNA is TGTGCCAGCTCCCCGGGCGGGGCTAACACCGGGGAGCTGTTTTTT. Translating it yields CASSPGGANTGELFF.